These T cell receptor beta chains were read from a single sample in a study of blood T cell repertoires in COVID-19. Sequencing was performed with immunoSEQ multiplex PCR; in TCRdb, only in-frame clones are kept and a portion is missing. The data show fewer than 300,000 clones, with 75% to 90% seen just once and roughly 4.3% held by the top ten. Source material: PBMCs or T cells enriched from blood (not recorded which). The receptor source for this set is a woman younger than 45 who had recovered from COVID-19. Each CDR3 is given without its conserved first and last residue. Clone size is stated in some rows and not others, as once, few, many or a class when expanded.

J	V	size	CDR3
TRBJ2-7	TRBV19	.	ASKPDRAIGEQY
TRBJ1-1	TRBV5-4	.	ASSLEAGMENTEAF
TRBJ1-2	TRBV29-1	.	SVVPGVGYGYT
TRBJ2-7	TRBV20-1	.	SASYRDRGDEQY
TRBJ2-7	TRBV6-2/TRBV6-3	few	ASSYSFFGGPQPYEQY
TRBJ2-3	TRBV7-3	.	ASSKSGTSVTISTDTQY
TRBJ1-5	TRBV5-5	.	ASSPTYRGRSEPQH
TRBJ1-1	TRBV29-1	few	SVEDRTGRGGEAF
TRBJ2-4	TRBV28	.	ASSFSGAKNIQY
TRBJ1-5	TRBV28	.	ASSFSRGRGDGSNQPQH
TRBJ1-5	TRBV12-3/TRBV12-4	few	ASTIDRSRAQH
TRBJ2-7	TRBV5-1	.	ASSTLPGTEAYEQY
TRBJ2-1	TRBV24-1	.	ATMGQGYNEQF
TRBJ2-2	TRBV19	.	ASKPQGRGTGELF
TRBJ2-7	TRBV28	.	ASKDPGTASYEQY
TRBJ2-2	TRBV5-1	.	ASTQTANTGELF
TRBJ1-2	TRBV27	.	ASSLGGNNYGYT
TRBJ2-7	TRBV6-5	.	ASRLAGEPVREQY
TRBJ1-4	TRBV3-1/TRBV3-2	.	ASSQRDIGKLF
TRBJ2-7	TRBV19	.	ASSRSIYYEQY
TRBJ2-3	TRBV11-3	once	ASSLGAIIGTSGYTDTQY
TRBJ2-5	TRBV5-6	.	ASSSQGRGETQY
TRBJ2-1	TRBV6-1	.	ASSDPGTSGGRDNEQF
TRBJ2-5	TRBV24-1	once	ATRELAGVRETQY
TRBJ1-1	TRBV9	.	ASSVETATEAF
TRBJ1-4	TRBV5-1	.	ASSRDSRAANEKLF
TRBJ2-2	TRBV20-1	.	SASATSGVGELF
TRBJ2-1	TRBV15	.	ATSRMRQVGAAEQF
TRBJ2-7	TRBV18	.	ASSLNCGSCSYEQY
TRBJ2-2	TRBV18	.	ASSPLGDRATGELF
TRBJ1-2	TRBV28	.	ASSPPGTSNYGYT
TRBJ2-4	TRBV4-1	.	ASSQGGVPLAKNIQY
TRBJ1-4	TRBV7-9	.	ASSPQGRTNEKLF
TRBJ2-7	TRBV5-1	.	ASSSIRDRSSYEQY
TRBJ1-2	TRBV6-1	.	ASSEQGGYYGYT
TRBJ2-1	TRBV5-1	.	ASSLSPLSGGYNEQF
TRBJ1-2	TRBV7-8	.	ASSRAPGQGNYGYT
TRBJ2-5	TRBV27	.	ASSSSPVAEETQY
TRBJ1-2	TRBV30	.	AWSVETGGYT
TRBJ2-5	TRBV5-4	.	ASSLVGSGALQETQY
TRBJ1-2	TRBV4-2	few	ASSQSDRDDYGYT
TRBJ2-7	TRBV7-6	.	ASSSRQSGYEQY
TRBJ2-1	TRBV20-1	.	SARDSNEQF
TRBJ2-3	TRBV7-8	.	ASSLGQGADTQY
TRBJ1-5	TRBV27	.	ASRPRGYNQPQH
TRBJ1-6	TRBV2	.	ASALDGVYNSPLH
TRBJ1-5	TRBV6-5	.	ASSLTGYSNQPQH
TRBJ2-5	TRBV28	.	ASSQLTAGGQTQY
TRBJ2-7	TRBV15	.	ATKKQGFGYEQY
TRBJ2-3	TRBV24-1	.	ATSDRYSSTDTQY
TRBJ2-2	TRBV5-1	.	ASSLRGDATGELF
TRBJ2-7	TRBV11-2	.	ASSPSPAYEQY
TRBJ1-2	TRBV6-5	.	ASSTGTAYGYT
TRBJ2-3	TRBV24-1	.	ATSEVDREGTDTQY
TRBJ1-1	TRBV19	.	ASRPTFGTPHTEAF
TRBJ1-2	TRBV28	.	AGGGARGGYT
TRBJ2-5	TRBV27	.	ASSLWGGETQY
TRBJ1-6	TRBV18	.	ASSPGQDSPLH
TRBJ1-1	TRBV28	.	ASSLLQGGKAEAF
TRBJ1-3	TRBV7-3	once	ASRPYRAYSGNTIY